This T cell receptor beta chain came from a study of CD8 T cells in Susac syndrome. With random hexamers, reverse transcription was performed on about 0.45 to 1 ug of RNA. MiXCR, run by TCRdb on the immunoSEQ multiplex PCR reads, gives a single entry per CDR3 protein. This table holds fewer than 85,000 distinct CDR3 sequences, roughly 95% found once. Trimming cost V 8 bases and J 4 bases; bases outside gene matches: 10. The CDR3 totals 15 residues. Per germline, CDR1 SNHLY and CDR2 FYNNEI. The V gene is TRBV2, the J gene TRBJ2-2; 7 bases are shared with TRBD1. This receptor was obtained from a human donor with Susac syndrome. Specimen: CD8+ T cells from PBMCs. As DNA, the CDR3 is TGTGCCAGCGGGGGTAAGGGGGCTCGCACCGGGGAGCTGTTTTTT. Its protein product is CASGGKGARTGELFF.